Below, 14 T cell receptor beta chains from the same sample are listed, as sequenced in a study of T cell responses to AZD1222 COVID-19 vaccine. The table came from immunoSEQ multiplex PCR; TCRdb's copy has only in-frame clones and leaves some out. This sample has 95,000 to 150,000 clones, with 90% found just once. The source material was peripheral blood, sampled on day 0 of MenACWY control vaccination. The origin of the receptors is an adult in good health.

The chain uses TRBV7-9 and TRBJ1-1; no definite D call. CDR1 is SEHNR, CDR2 FQNEAQ, per germline (reference sequence). V gave up 3 bases and J gave up 7 bases, with 12 bases separating them. This CDR3 region has 13 residues. The CDR3 region has the DNA TGTGCCAGCAGCTTGATTGAATTGGGTGAAGCTTTCTTT. It encodes CASSLIELGEAFF.

As DNA, the CDR3 is TGTGCCACCAGCAGACCCGGTTTAGCGGGCACAGATACGCAGTATTTT. Translation: CATSRPGLAGTDTQYF. The chain links TRBV15 to TRBJ2-3; D is possibly TRBD2 (6 bases). Trimming left V 2 bases short and J 1 base short, with 13 bases between. Germline CDR1 is LNHNV and CDR2 is YYDKDF (reference sequence). The CDR3 sequence is 16 residues long. The complete variable domain, with remaining parts taken from reference TRBV15 and TRBJ2-3, reads DAMVIQNPRYQVTQFGKPVTLSCSQTLNHNVMYWYQQKSSQAPKLLFHYYDKDFNNEADTPDNFQSRRPNTSFCFLDIRSPGLGDTAMYLCATSRPGLAGTDTQYFGPGTRLTVL.

This chain links TRBV9 with TRBJ2-3; D may be TRBD2 (6 bases). V was pared by 2 bases and J by 1 base, with 11 bases between. From germline, CDR1 is SGDLS and CDR2 YYNGEE. The CDR3 is 15 amino acids. CDR3 bases: TGTGCCAGCAGCGTGGACTACACCGGCACAGATACGCAGTATTTT. This translates into CASSVDYTGTDTQYF.

The chain carries TRBV24-1 and TRBJ1-5, with D possibly TRBD1 on 6 matching bases. Germline V gene lookup returns CDR1 KGHDR and CDR2 SFDVKD. This CDR3 has 14 amino acids. Trimming cost V 7 bases and J 6 bases, with 15 bases left between them. The CDR3 sequence is CATSSNRASQPQHF. CDR3 coding DNA: TGTGCCACCAGCTCCAACAGGGCAAGTCAGCCCCAGCATTTT.

This chain links TRBV19 with TRBJ2-1; 10 bases agree with TRBD2. V lost 11 bases and J lost 8; bases outside the gene matches: 12. The CDR3 contains 14 residues. Germline CDR1 reads LNHDA; CDR2 reads SQIVND (reference sequence). Written as DNA, the CDR3 is TGTGCCGCGTCCCTAGCGGGAGCGTCGCATGAGCAGTTCTTC. Translated: CAASLAGASHEQFF.

This clone was detected only a few times. The chain joins TRBV27 to TRBJ2-7, with 8 bases identical to TRBD2. The CDR3 covers 17 residues. The J segment lost 2 bases and the V segment lost 2 bases, leaving 11 bases of the junction unmatched. Germline CDR1 is MNHEY and CDR2 is SMNVEV (reference sequence). Here the CDR3 reads CASSLLSAGGPTYEQYF. CDR3 DNA: TGTGCCAGCAGTTTACTTTCGGCGGGAGGCCCCACCTACGAGCAGTACTTC.

The gene calls are TRBV6-5 and TRBJ1-5; D possibly corresponds to TRBD1 (6 bases). Germline V gene data show CDR1 as MNHEY and CDR2 as SVGAGI. The length of the CDR3 is 15 residues. Trimming pared 6 bases from V and 2 bases from J, leaving 14 bases between. The CDR3 is CASRRDNRGNQPQHF. In DNA form, the CDR3 reads TGTGCCAGCAGACGGGACAACCGAGGCAATCAGCCCCAGCATTTT.

As DNA, the CDR3 is TGTGCCAGCAGCTTATCATCCAGGGCCCTCAATCAGCCCCAGCATTTT. This translates into CASSLSSRALNQPQHF. The chain carries TRBV13 and TRBJ1-5; D is perhaps TRBD1 (5 bases). The CDR3 consists of 16 residues. The germline V and J ends were trimmed by 2 bases and 3 bases, with 14 bases remaining between them. Germline values: CDR1 PRHDT, CDR2 FYEKMQ (reference sequence).

The chain employs TRBV7-2 and TRBJ2-7; maybe TRBD1 (5 bases). The V end lost 1 base, the J end lost 6 bases, and 13 bases lay between the germline ends. CDR1 and CDR2 (germline): SGHTA, FQGNSA. This CDR3 has 14 residues. CDR3 sequence reads: CASSLGQQVREQYV. The CDR3 DNA reads as TGTGCCAGCAGCTTAGGACAGCAAGTCCGCGAGCAGTACGTC.

The J gene is TRBJ1-5, the V gene TRBV19, with TRBD1 identical over 7 bases. Germline V gives CDR1 LNHDA, CDR2 SQIVND (reference sequence). The V segment lost 8 bases and the J segment 6 bases; nucleotides outside the gene matches: 7. This CDR3 spans 13 amino acids. The CDR3 reads CASYRGPSQPQHF. The CDR3 DNA is TGTGCCAGTTACAGGGGCCCATCTCAGCCCCAGCATTTT.

This rearrangement joins TRBV2 to TRBJ1-4, with 11 bases matching TRBD1. Unmatched junction bases numbered 5, after V lost 4 bases and J lost 7 bases. There are 15 residues in the CDR3. The germline V gene encodes CDR1 SNHLY and CDR2 FYNNEI. The CDR3 DNA sequence: TGTGCCAGCAGTGGAGGACAGGGGGCTTTTGAAAAACTGTTTTTT. Its translation: CASSGGQGAFEKLFF.

The V gene is TRBV27, the J gene TRBJ1-5; D possibly corresponds to TRBD1 (5 bases). The CDR3 sequence is 15 residues long. V lost 6 bases and J lost 0, with 12 bases in between. Germline-derived CDR1 and CDR2 are MNHEY and SMNVEV (reference sequence). CDR3 coding DNA: TGTGCCAGCAGGGCGGGACGGTATAGCAATCAGCCCCAGCATTTT. Translating it yields CASRAGRYSNQPQHF.

The chain joins TRBV7-9 to TRBJ2-7, with 7 bases matching TRBD1. V was pared by 4 bases and J by 6 bases, with 3 bases of the junction left unmatched. CDR3 size: 12 residues. Per germline, CDR1 SEHNR and CDR2 FQNEAQ (reference sequence). Here the CDR3 reads CASSSSGGEQYF. CDR3 in DNA: TGTGCCAGCAGCTCTTCAGGGGGCGAGCAGTACTTC.

The genes are TRBV6-2 or TRBV6-3 and TRBJ2-1; D uncertain. This CDR3 contains 14 residues. Trimming removed 2 bases at V and 9 bases at J, with 14 bases between. CDR1 and CDR2 from the germline V gene are MNHEY and SVGEGT. CDR3 sequence reads: CASSYRDQYGEQFF. The CDR3 DNA is TGTGCCAGCAGTTACCGCGACCAGTACGGTGAGCAGTTCTTC.